Shown below are 6 T cell receptor beta chains from a single sample sequenced in a study of vaccination effects on CD4 cells after COVID-19. Viral peptide pool expansion of antigen-specific CD4+ T cells preceded sequencing in the ViraFEST assay. Upon completion of 10 days in culture, CD4+ T cells were isolated. The antigens of these receptors remain unknown. Data came from immunoSEQ multiplex PCR; TCRdb stores just in-frame clones and leaves some out. The sample carries under 85,000 clones, around four fifths recorded once. Sequenced here: CD4+ T cells from PBMCs cultured with HCoV-229E spike peptides, sampled before COVID-19 vaccination. These receptors originate from a human donor who received a COVID-19 vaccine.

The chain has TRBV7-6 and TRBJ1-6, with 8 bases that match TRBD1. V lost 1 base, J lost 8 bases, and 4 bases stayed unmatched. Germline assignment: CDR1 SGHVS and CDR2 FNYEAQ. The CDR3 has 15 residues. CDR3 sequence: CASSLGGQGDSPLHF. CDR3 coding DNA: TGTGCCAGCAGCTTAGGAGGACAGGGTGATTCACCCCTCCACTTT.

This chain uses TRBV27 with TRBJ2-3, with D hard to call. CDR3 size: 15 residues. Trimming took off 5 bases at V and 0 bases at J, with 12 bases between the two ends. Germline lookup yields CDR1 MNHEY and CDR2 SMNVEV (reference sequence). CDR3 sequence (DNA): TGTGCCAGCAGTCCCCGGCGGCCTAGCACAGATACGCAGTATTTT. Residues: CASSPRRPSTDTQYF.

V gene TRBV29-1 combines with J gene TRBJ2-3, with D perhaps given as TRBD1 or TRBD2 (5 bases each). The CDR3 extends over 11 amino acids. Trimming shortened V by 3 bases and J by 7 bases, and 8 bases separated the two germline ends. CDR1 SQVTM and CDR2 ANQGSEA come from the germline V gene. The chain's CDR3 is CSVDGGHTQYF. In nucleotides, the CDR3 is TGCAGCGTTGATGGGGGACATACGCAGTATTTT.

The V call is TRBV7-8, the J call TRBJ1-2, with TRBD1 matching over 7 bases. V lost 5 bases and J lost 9; bases outside the gene matches: 6. In germline, CDR1 is SGHVS, CDR2 FQNEAQ. The CDR3 is made up of 12 amino acids. The CDR3 reads CASSLTGLSYTF. CDR3 in DNA: TGTGCCAGCAGCCTGACAGGGTTGAGCTACACCTTC. Together with reference TRBV7-8 and TRBJ1-2, the CDR3 gives the full variable domain: GAGVSQSPRYKVAKRGQDVALRCDPISGHVSLFWYQQALGQGPEFLTYFQNEAQLDKSGLPSDRFFAERPEGSVSTLKIQRTQQEDSAVYLCASSLTGLSYTFGSGTRLTVV.

The chain couples TRBV28 to TRBJ1-6; 7 bases map to TRBD1. The CDR3 spans 17 residues. Per the germline V gene, CDR1 is MDHEN and CDR2 is SYDVKM. V trimming: 6 bases; J trimming: 3 bases; junction bases outside the gene matches: 11. The CDR3 reads CASSPSRTGLYNSPLHF. In nucleotides, the CDR3 is TGTGCCAGCAGCCCCTCTCGGACAGGCCTCTATAATTCACCCCTCCACTTT.

The V gene is TRBV27, the J gene TRBJ1-2; perhaps TRBD1 as D (5 bases). The V gene's germline CDR1 is MNHEY and CDR2 SMNVEV (reference sequence). The CDR3 extends over 14 amino acids. Between the trimmed V and J ends, which lost 3 bases and 5 bases, there was a span of 13 bases. CDR3 sequence (DNA): TGTGCCAGCAGTTTGAACCCCGGGGGGTATGGCTACACCTTC. Encoded protein: CASSLNPGGYGYTF.